This TCR beta chain comes out of a study of naive and memory T cell subsets (dated by TCRdb to the late 2010s). For the study in its entirety: Sorted naive and memory T cell subsets from peripheral blood were analyzed in the study using a UMI-based, open-source pipeline for TCR alpha and beta sequencing. IgG serology results and the functional CMV T cell responses were in complete agreement. RNA was DNase-treated and reverse transcribed with TCR constant-region primers, mostly using SuperScript III.

Concerning this clonotype: Its antigen remains unidentified. No base qualities exist here, and no much larger clone lies one base off it.

Relative to germline, V is 0 bases shorter and J is 2 bases shorter, with 5 bases between their ends. The CDR3 goes from the cysteine to the phenylalanine over 13 residues. The sequence is cut down to CDR3 DNA, 39 bases in frame from base 1. CDR1 and CDR2, looked up from the germline V gene, are SGHTS and YDEGEE. Study-level results and caveats: In both CD4 and CD8 cells, the Gini index increased while Shannon and inverse Simpson diversity decreased from naive through CM, EM and EMRA. After error correction, over 90% of naive TCR sequences appeared only once, giving much steeper abundance distributions than memory subsets. RNA-based TCR counts may be influenced by expression changes linked to T cell activation and differentiation. The repertoire findings for the naive and memory subsets could not be validated against a ground truth because none was available. Single alpha or beta chain sequences, rather than paired alpha/beta receptors, were used to define clonotypes. TCR abundance followed a power law whose exponent differed between naive and memory subsets but was consistent across the three individuals.

TCR alpha and beta chain libraries were amplified separately from the second PCR step onward. CMV status of each donor was established by measuring IFNgamma production from CD4+ T cells after fresh PBMCs were stimulated overnight with CMV viral lysate. CD4 T cells were positively selected with Miltenyi beads, followed by positive selection of CD8 T cells from the CD4-negative fraction. After staining for CD3, CD4, CD8, CD45RA, CD27 and a live/dead dye, cells were sorted on a BD Aria II into four subsets based on CD45RA and CD27. A few healthy volunteers provided blood, and each donor's sample was split into CD4 and CD8 T cells and then further divided into four differentiation subsets. Approximately 0.13 L of peripheral blood was drawn per donor, and PBMC were isolated by Ficoll-Paque PLUS density-gradient centrifugation. Sorted cells were lysed in RLT buffer, after which RNA was extracted using a Qiagen RNeasy kit and stored at -80 degrees C.

Library generation was performed with UMI-ligation and nested PCR. To cover both TRBC1 and TRBC2, the beta constant-region primer consisted of an equimolar mix of two oligonucleotides. Four rounds of PCR were used to amplify ligated cDNA, with nested alpha and beta constant-region primers being used together with the SP2 primer. A single-stranded oligonucleotide containing the SP2 primer and a 12-nucleotide UMI was joined to the 3' end of the cDNA by T4 RNA ligase 1. Incubation of the ligation reaction was carried out at 16 degrees C for about 20-25 hours. PCR2 was typically performed as a SYBR Green qPCR and was stopped at a predetermined threshold so that over-amplification was prevented. Every purification after the first one was done using Agencourt AMPure XP magnetic beads. Libraries were quantified by Qubit and checked on a TapeStation, with a main peak expected near 650 bp. Pooled libraries were sequenced on an Illumina MiSeq using v2 2x251 paired-end kits, and typically about 0.95-2.3 million reads were obtained per sample. Each sample library was pooled at around 4 nM, and about 5-7.5% PhiX was included to improve cluster recognition. On the study's bioinformatics: Decombinator assigned V and J genes to Demultiplexor-processed FASTQ reads by tag matching, allowing a single base-pair mismatch. Collapsinator used UMIs to correct both sequencing errors and frequency errors arising from PCR heterogeneity. CDR3Translator translated TCRs and extracted CDR3s from the conserved cysteine to the FGXG phenylalanine, flagging non-productive sequences. Gini, Shannon entropy and inverse Simpson indices were computed after subsampling the repertoires to the same number of UMI-defined TCRs. Power-law fits to clonotype abundance distributions were performed by maximum likelihood within the linear range. Similar UMI counts, unique TCR numbers and clonal distributions were obtained with the pipeline and with MIGEC on one naive CD8 sample. A set of 7,322 CMV-associated CDR3 sequences, compiled from VDJdb and a published dataset, was used to search the repertoires. The public reads were quality trimmed at Q25 with fastp and then assembled into clones with MiXCR by TCRdb, keeping productive beta chains. Here each entry gathers all rows of one CDR3 protein and keeps the most common genes and DNA. Clone size and V and J calls follow TCRdb, not the original study. The sample table records around 110,000 distinct CDR3 sequences; 36% of these occur just once. The top ten hold 0.75% to 1% of the sample.

The rearrangement combines TRBV5-8 with TRBJ2-5; no D segment can be confidently identified. Sequenced sample: central memory CD4+ T cells from blood. The cell subset or site label corresponds to: central memory, CD45RA- CD27+. The receptor comes from a human donor in good health. The CDR3 loop reads CASSLVWQETQYF. In nucleotide form, the sequence is TGTGCCAGCAGCTTGGTCTGGCAAGAGACCCAGTACTTC.